Listed below are T cell receptor beta chains from one sample, sequenced in a study of glioma-infiltrating T cells after dendritic cell vaccination. Assay used: immunoSEQ multiplex PCR; TCRdb lists only in-frame clones, some missing. The sample consists of about 64,000 clones, more than 75% of them appearing once. The sequencing here drew on blood, taken after dendritic cell vaccination. All receptors come from a human donor with glioblastoma. Both conserved end residues are part of each CDR3. The order of the fields is D gene, V gene, J gene, CDR3 length, clone size, CDR3 DNA, CDR3 protein. D genes are given only for firm matches. Size values are once, few and many counts, or a class for expanded clones, and some rows have none.

>-|TRBV6-1|TRBJ2-2|12|medium-sized
TGTGCCATCAAGCAGGGGTTCGGGGAGCTGTTTTTT
CAIKQGFGELFF
>-|TRBV4-2|TRBJ1-1|13|-
TGTGCCAGCAGCCAAGACGACGAGGAAAAAGCTTTCTTT
CASSQDDEEKAFF
>-|TRBV27|TRBJ1-3|15|once
TGTGCCAGCAGTTTCGATCCCGGGTCTGGAAACACCATATATTTT
CASSFDPGSGNTIYF
>-|TRBV7-2|TRBJ1-1|13|-
TGTGCCAGCAGCTCGTCAGTGAACACTGAAGCTTTCTTT
CASSSSVNTEAFF
>-|TRBV6-1|TRBJ1-2|13|-
TGTGCCAGCAGGGTGACAGTTGACTATGGCTACACCTTC
CASRVTVDYGYTF
>TRBD1|TRBV7-9|TRBJ2-3|15|-
TGTGCCAGCAGCTCGGGACAGGGGGTCACAGATACGCAGTATTTT
CASSSGQGVTDTQYF
>-|TRBV4-3|TRBJ1-4|13|-
TGCGCCAGCAGCCATCAGGGGCGGGAAAAACTGTTTTTT
CASSHQGREKLFF
>-|TRBV15|TRBJ2-1|15|-
TGTGCCACCAGCAGAGAAACAGGGTTTGAAAATGAGCAGTTCTTC
CATSRETGFENEQFF
>-|TRBV19|TRBJ1-6|14|-
TGTGCCACCTCAAGGCCCAGTGAGGGTTCACCCCTCCACTTT
CATSRPSEGSPLHF
>-|TRBV2|TRBJ1-1|13|-
TGTGCCAGCAGTGGTCGTCCAGACACTGAAGCTTTCTTT
CASSGRPDTEAFF
>TRBD2|TRBV2|TRBJ2-2|17|-
TGTGCCAGCAGAGCAAGGTCCGGGACTAGAAGTCTGGGGGAGCTGTTTTTT
CASRARSGTRSLGELFF
>TRBD2|TRBV6-6|TRBJ2-1|16|-
TGTGCCAGCAGTTACGGGACTAGCGGGGGTTACAATGAGCAGTTCTTC
CASSYGTSGGYNEQFF
>-|TRBV6-5|TRBJ1-2|14|-
TGTGCCAGCAGTCCCGGGGGGCTGCCAGTGGGCTACACCTTC
CASSPGGLPVGYTF
>TRBD1|TRBV7-9|TRBJ1-2|15|-
TGTGCCAGCAGGGCGGGACAGGAGGGTACCTATGGCTACACCTTC
CASRAGQEGTYGYTF
>TRBD1|TRBV14|TRBJ2-1|17|-
TGTGCCAGCAGCCAAGATTTTTACGGGACAGGGAACAATGAGCAGTTCTTC
CASSQDFYGTGNNEQFF
>TRBD1|TRBV30|TRBJ2-5|17|-
TGTGCCTGGACCTCCGGGACAGGGTCGTTTTCGCGTGAGACCCAGTACTTC
CAWTSGTGSFSRETQYF
>-|TRBV19|TRBJ2-2|16|-
TGTGCCAGTAGTATGGGACAAGGCAGGTCCACCGGGGAGCTGTTTTTT
CASSMGQGRSTGELFF
>TRBD2|TRBV7-2|TRBJ2-5|15|-
TGTGCCAGCAGCTGGCGGGGGGGCCGGGGGGAGACCCAGTACTTC
CASSWRGGRGETQYF
>-|TRBV6-5|TRBJ1-4|13|-
TGTGCCAGCAGTTACAGCTACTCCGGGGGGCTGTTTTTT
CASSYSYSGGLFF
>TRBD2|TRBV5-1|TRBJ2-1|18|-
TGCGCCAGCAGCGCGGGACTAGCGGGAGGGATCTCCTACAATGAGCAGTTCTTC
CASSAGLAGGISYNEQFF
>-|TRBV30|TRBJ1-5|13|-
TGTGCCTGGAGTTGGGCCCACAATCAGCCCCAGCATTTT
CAWSWAHNQPQHF
>-|TRBV27|TRBJ2-1|12|-
TGTGCCAGCAGTTCTGGGGCGAATGAGCAGTTCTTC
CASSSGANEQFF
>-|TRBV27|TRBJ1-1|14|-
TGTGCCAGCAGTTTAGCCCGGTTGGACACTGAAGCTTTCTTT
CASSLARLDTEAFF
>TRBD2|TRBV4-1|TRBJ2-3|13|-
TGCGCCAGCAGTCCGACTAGCGAGGATACGCAGTATTTT
CASSPTSEDTQYF
>-|TRBV5-1|TRBJ2-2|14|-
TGCGCCAGCAGCTTGGACGGGAACACCGGGGAGCTGTTTTTT
CASSLDGNTGELFF
>-|TRBV7-2|TRBJ1-1|15|-
TGTGCCAGCAGCTTAAGGAGGGCCCGAGAGGCTGAAGCTTTCTTT
CASSLRRAREAEAFF
>-|TRBV7-7|TRBJ2-3|15|-
TGTGCCAGCAGCTTACGACGGGGACTCACAGATACGCAGTATTTT
CASSLRRGLTDTQYF